This T cell receptor (beta chain) derives from a study of CD8 T cells in ankylosing spondylitis. Study outcomes and limitations: From matched ankylosing spondylitis synovial fluid, disease-linked clones were reportedly recovered at significantly enriched levels. It appeared that ankylosing spondylitis blood was characterized by a TCR beta motif of under ten highly homologous variants. A number of the motif variants had already been described in reactive arthritis synovial fluid and blood.

TCRdb reanalysed the 5' RACE reads using MiXCR and keeps one entry per CDR3 protein. The sample records hundreds of thousands of distinct CDR3 sequences, approximately 12% being singletons. J gave up 0 bases and V 6 bases, and 11 bases lay outside the gene matches. This CDR3 is built from 16 residues. Germline values: CDR1 MNHNS, CDR2 SASEGT. This clonotype appeared a few times. Its specificity is not known. The TCR comes from a male donor with ankylosing spondylitis. Sequenced material: blood, either unsorted or a sorted T cell fraction (not recorded which). The chain joins TRBV6-1 to TRBJ2-7; 7 nucleotides line up with TRBD1. Here the CDR3 reads CASRDPSGQSSYEQYF. The CDR3 DNA reads TGTGCCAGCAGAGACCCCTCGGGACAGAGCTCCTACGAGCAGTACTTC.